Sequencing of this TCR beta chain was carried out in a study of T cells in Graves' hyperthyroidism and ophthalmopathy. Active moderate-to-severe ophthalmopathy, Clinical Activity Score at least 3, NOSPECS at least 4, under 3 months' duration. TCR beta CDR3 regions were amplified from RNA transcripts. TCR CDR3 regions were first amplified by RT-PCR with HTBI primers. Each CDR3 protein gets one entry after TCRdb re-called the multiplex PCR reads with MiXCR. The table lists a few hundred thousand distinct CDR3 sequences, around 16% of them singletons, with around 28% in the top ten. The junction had 3 bases not matched to a gene; V was cut back by 0 bases and J by 4 bases. The CDR3 runs to 15 residues. CDR1 and CDR2 (germline): LGHNA, YSLEER.

The sample was blood. This TCR was sampled from a woman in her twenties or thirties with Graves' ophthalmopathy. The V and J genes are TRBV4-3 and TRBJ2-1; 7 nucleotides line up with TRBD1. DNA of the CDR3: TGCGCCAGCAGCCAAGAAGGGGGCAGATACAATGAGCAGTTCTTC. Translation: CASSQEGGRYNEQFF.